This T cell receptor beta chain was sequenced in a study of technical replicates of blood from a few donors. Clones were sequenced by immunoSEQ multiplex PCR, and TCRdb holds only the in-frame ones, with some missing. Of roughly 65,000 clones listed, 80% to 90% are singletons. CDR1 is SGDLS, CDR2 YYNGEE, per germline. The CDR3 length is 12 residues. V lost 7 bases, J lost 7 bases, and 14 bases lay in between. Material for sequencing was PBMCs. The TCR comes from a human donor in good health. Some clones in this sample may be carry-over from other donors' samples. This chain uses TRBV9 with TRBJ1-2; D is perhaps TRBD1 (6 bases). The CDR3 bases are TGTGCCAGCTCGGACAGAGTTGGTGGCTACACCTTC. Encoded protein: CASSDRVGGYTF.